Below, one T cell receptor beta chain is given with its context. Germline CDR1 MRHNA, CDR2 SNTAGT. V was clipped by 7 bases and J by 11 bases, with 6 bases between them. The length of the CDR3 is 10 residues. As handled by the study authors: Amplification of reference gene primers was used by the study to estimate nucleated cell counts. Here immunoSEQ multiplex PCR was the method, and the copy in TCRdb shows in-frame clones only, minus some. The V and J calls and the clone size are those of that table, but D and trimming were determined from the DNA. The table records under 130,000 clones, 85% to 90% of them present only once. This record belongs to a study of blood T cell repertoires in COVID-19. Overall study context: Samples came from the United States, Italy and Spain, spanning acute and convalescent COVID-19. From T cells, B-cell-depleted T cells, or PBMCs came the material, which was cDNA or gDNA.

The TCR was taken from a woman older than 75 with acute or convalescent COVID-19. Input material: peripheral blood. V gene TRBV6-4 combines with J gene TRBJ1-6, with no clear D. The CDR3 loop is CASIKPPLHF. DNA of the CDR3: TGTGCCAGCATAAAGCCACCCCTCCACTTT.